A selection of T cell receptor beta chains follows, all from one sample in a study of blood T cell repertoires in COVID-19. TCRdb's copy holds only in-frame clones and misses some; the assay was immunoSEQ multiplex PCR. The sample lists fewer than 150,000 clones, 86% occurring once. Sequencing was performed on peripheral blood. These receptors came from a woman between 45 and 65 years old who had recovered from COVID-19. The conserved cysteine and the conserved F or W are not part of the CDR3 here.

TRBV6-1	15	TRBJ1-2	ASSGSTPDGSGYGYT
TRBV6-6	14	TRBJ2-5	ASRNPGGPFQETQY
TRBV7-2	13	TRBJ2-5	ASSFPAGGRETQY
TRBV30	11	TRBJ1-1	AWSVSGGTEAF
TRBV9	13	TRBJ2-1	ASSAGLAEYNEQF
TRBV19	13	TRBJ2-1	ASTDGGSAYNEQF
TRBV6-2/TRBV6-3	12	TRBJ1-2	ASSYLGAQGGYT
TRBV7-9	14	TRBJ1-3	ASSLERTVSGNTIY
TRBV3-1/TRBV3-2	12	TRBJ1-6	ASSSRGHNSPLH
TRBV27	12	TRBJ1-1	ASRKGILNTEAF
TRBV4-2	12	TRBJ2-3	ASSQAGHGDTQY
TRBV6-6	12	TRBJ2-1	ASTVASRDNEQF
TRBV5-1	13	TRBJ2-2	ASSFGGGYTGELF
TRBV11-2	13	TRBJ2-4	ASSLGDRQRDIQY
TRBV4-1	13	TRBJ1-4	ASSLHGTGSEKLF
TRBV18	13	TRBJ2-3	ASSRTSGSQDTQY
TRBV5-1	11	TRBJ1-2	ASSPNTGTGYT
TRBV6-4	12	TRBJ2-1	ASKRDSSYNEQF
TRBV4-2	11	TRBJ2-7	ASSQRLGVEQY
TRBV5-1	14	TRBJ2-2	ASSLGDRPNTGELF
TRBV6-5	13	TRBJ2-3	ASSYTWTGTDTQY
TRBV7-9	12	TRBJ2-6	ASSFSTGANVLT
TRBV2	15	TRBJ1-5	ASRRRGQGYSNQPQH
TRBV19	15	TRBJ1-1	ASSPGLLGTLNTEAF
TRBV2	12	TRBJ1-5	ASSSQGGNQPQH
TRBV27	11	TRBJ1-5	ASSWSGSQPQH
TRBV7-3	14	TRBJ1-1	ASSLNRQARGTEAF
TRBV27	11	TRBJ1-5	ASSAGYNQPQH
TRBV18	12	TRBJ2-1	ASSELAGGNEQF
TRBV19	12	TRBJ1-1	ASSALLRNTEAF
TRBV3-1/TRBV3-2	12	TRBJ1-5	ASSRAAADQPQH
TRBV7-2	10	TRBJ1-1	ASSLVGDEAF
TRBV2	10	TRBJ2-3	ASSDTTDTQY
TRBV6-2/TRBV6-3	11	TRBJ1-2	ASSDRGNYGYT